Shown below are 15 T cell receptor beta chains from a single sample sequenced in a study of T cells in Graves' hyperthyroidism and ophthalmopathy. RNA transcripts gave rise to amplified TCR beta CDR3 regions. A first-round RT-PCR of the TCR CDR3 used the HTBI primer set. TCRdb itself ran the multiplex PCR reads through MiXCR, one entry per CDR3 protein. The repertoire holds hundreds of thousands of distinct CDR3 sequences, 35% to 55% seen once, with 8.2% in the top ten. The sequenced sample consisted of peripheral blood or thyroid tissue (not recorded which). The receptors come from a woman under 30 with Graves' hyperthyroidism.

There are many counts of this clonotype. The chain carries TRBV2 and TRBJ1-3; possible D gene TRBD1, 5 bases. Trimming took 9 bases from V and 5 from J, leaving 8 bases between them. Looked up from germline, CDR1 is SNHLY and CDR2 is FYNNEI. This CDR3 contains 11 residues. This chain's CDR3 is CASGTRNTIYF. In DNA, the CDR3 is TGTGCCAGTGGGACGAGAAACACCATATATTTT.

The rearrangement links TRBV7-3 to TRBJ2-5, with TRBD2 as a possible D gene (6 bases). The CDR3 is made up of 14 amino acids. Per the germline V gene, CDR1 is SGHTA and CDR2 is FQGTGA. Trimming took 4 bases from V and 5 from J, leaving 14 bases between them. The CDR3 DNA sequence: TGTGCCAGCAGCTCACACGACCGGGAGGAGACCCAGTACTTC. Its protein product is CASSSHDREETQYF.

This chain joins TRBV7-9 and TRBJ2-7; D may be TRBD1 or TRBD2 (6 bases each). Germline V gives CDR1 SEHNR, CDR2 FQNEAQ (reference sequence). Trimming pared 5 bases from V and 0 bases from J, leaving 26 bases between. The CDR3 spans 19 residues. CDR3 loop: CASSRSWGRDRTFSYEQYF. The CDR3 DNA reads TGTGCCAGCAGCAGGTCTTGGGGGCGGGACCGAACGTTCTCCTACGAGCAGTACTTC.

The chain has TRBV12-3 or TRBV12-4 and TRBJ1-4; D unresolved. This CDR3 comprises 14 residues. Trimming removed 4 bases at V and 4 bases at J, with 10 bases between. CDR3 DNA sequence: TGTGCCAGCAGTTCCTGGGAGCTTAATGAAAAACTGTTTTTT. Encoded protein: CASSSWELNEKLFF.

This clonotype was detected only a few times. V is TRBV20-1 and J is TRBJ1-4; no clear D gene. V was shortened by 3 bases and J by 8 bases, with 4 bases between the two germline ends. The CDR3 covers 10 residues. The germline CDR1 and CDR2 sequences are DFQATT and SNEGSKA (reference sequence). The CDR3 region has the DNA TGCAGTGCTAGGAAAGAAAAACTGTTTTTT. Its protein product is CSARKEKLFF.

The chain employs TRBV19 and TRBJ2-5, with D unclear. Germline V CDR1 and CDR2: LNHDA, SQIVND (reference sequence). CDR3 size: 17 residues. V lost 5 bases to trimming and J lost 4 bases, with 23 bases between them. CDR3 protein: CASSPRRSSVWGETQYF. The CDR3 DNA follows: TGTGCCAGTAGTCCCCGGCGGAGCAGCGTATGGGGAGAGACCCAGTACTTC.

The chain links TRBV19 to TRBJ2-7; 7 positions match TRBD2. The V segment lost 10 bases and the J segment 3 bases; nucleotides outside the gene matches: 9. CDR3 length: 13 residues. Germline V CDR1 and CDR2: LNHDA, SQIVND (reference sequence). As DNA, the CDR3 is TGTGCCACCTCCCGCGGACTAGACTACGAGCAGTACTTC. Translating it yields CATSRGLDYEQYF.

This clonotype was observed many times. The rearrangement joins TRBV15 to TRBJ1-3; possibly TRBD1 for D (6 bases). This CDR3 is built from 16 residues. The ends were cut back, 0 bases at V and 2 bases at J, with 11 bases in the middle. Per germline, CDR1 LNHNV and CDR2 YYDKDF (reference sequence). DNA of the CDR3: TGTGCCACCAGCAGAGATTCCGGGGGCACTGGAAACACCATATATTTT. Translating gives CATSRDSGGTGNTIYF. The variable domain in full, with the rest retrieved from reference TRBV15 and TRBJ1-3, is DAMVIQNPRYQVTQFGKPVTLSCSQTLNHNVMYWYQQKSSQAPKLLFHYYDKDFNNEADTPDNFQSRRPNTSFCFLDIRSPGLGDTAMYLCATSRDSGGTGNTIYFGEGSWLTVV.

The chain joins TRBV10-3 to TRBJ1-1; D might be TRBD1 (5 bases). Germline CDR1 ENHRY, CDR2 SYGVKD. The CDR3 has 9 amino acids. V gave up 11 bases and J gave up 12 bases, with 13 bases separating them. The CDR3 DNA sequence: TGTGCCCTGGGTGGGACCTCTTTCTTT. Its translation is CALGGTSFF.

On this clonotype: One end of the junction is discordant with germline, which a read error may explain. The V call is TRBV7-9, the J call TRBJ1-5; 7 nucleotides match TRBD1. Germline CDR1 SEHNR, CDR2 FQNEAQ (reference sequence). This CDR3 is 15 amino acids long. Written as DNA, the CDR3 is TGCGCCAGCAGCCAAGTTACAGGGGACAATCAGCCCCAGCATTTT. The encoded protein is CASSQVTGDNQPQHF. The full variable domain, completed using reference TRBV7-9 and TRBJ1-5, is DTGVSQNPRHKITKRGQNVTFRCDPISEHNRLYWYRQTLGQGPEFLTYFQNEAQLEKSRLLSDRFSAERPKGSFSTLEIQRTEQGDSAMYLCASSQVTGDNQPQHFGDGTRLSIL.

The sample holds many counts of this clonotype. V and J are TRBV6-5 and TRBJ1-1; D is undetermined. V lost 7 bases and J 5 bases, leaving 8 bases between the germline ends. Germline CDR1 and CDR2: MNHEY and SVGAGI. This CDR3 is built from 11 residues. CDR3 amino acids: CASKGWTEAFF. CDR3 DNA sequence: TGTGCCAGCAAGGGTTGGACTGAAGCTTTCTTT.

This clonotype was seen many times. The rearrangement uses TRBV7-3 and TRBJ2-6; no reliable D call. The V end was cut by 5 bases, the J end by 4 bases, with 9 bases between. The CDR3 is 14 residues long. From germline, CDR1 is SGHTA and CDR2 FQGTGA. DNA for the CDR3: TGTGCCAGCAGCCCTCAGGCCGGGGCCAACGTCCTGACTTTC. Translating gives CASSPQAGANVLTF.

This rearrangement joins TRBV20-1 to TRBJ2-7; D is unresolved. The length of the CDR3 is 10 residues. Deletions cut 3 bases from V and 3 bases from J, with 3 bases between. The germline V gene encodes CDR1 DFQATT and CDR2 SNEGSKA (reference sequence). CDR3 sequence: CSASNYEQYF. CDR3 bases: TGCAGTGCTAGCAACTACGAGCAGTACTTC.

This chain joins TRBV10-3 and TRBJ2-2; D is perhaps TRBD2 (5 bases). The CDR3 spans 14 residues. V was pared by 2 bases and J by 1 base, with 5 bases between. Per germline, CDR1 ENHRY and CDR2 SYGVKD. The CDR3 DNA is TGTGCCATCAGTGAGGGGAGGAACACCGGGGAGCTGTTTTTT. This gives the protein CAISEGRNTGELFF.

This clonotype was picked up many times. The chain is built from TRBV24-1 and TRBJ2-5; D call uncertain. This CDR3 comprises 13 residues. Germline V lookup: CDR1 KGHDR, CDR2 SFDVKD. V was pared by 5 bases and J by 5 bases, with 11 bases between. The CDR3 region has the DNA TGTGCCACCAGTGGTGCGAGTAGCGAGACCCAGTACTTC. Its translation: CATSGASSETQYF.